Listed below are T cell receptor beta chains from one sample, sequenced in a study of CD8 T cells in Susac syndrome. Via MiXCR, TCRdb re-called the immunoSEQ multiplex PCR reads, giving one row per CDR3 protein. The table has 140,000 to 150,000 distinct CDR3 sequences, approximately 95% seen once; the top ten hold approximately 0.12%. The sample taken for sequencing was CD4+ T cells from PBMCs. The receptors derive from a human donor with multiple sclerosis. Each CDR3 is given with its conserved first and last residue. The D gene is left open where the match is weak. The size entry is marked missing in some rows and otherwise reads once, few, many or a size class.

j_call | d_call | v_call | clone_size | cdr3_nt | cdr3_aa
TRBJ1-2 | NA | TRBV18 | NA | TGTGCCAGCTCCCCGGCCACAGGTGACTATGGCTACACCTTC | CASSPATGDYGYTF
TRBJ1-1 | NA | TRBV5-4 | NA | TGTGCCAGCAGCTTGGACGGCCACACTGAAGCTTTCTTT | CASSLDGHTEAFF
TRBJ2-7 | TRBD1 | TRBV5-1 | once | TGCGCCAGCAGCTGGGGGACAGGGGGCGATTCCTACGAGCAGTACTTC | CASSWGTGGDSYEQYF
TRBJ2-5 | TRBD1 | TRBV24-1 | NA | TGTGCCACCAGTGACCGCCGGGACAGGAAAGAGACCCAGTACTTC | CATSDRRDRKETQYF
TRBJ2-5 | TRBD2 | TRBV18 | NA | TGTGCCAGCTCACCACTCGGGACTAGCAGTCAAGAGACCCAGTACTTC | CASSPLGTSSQETQYF
TRBJ1-5 | TRBD1 | TRBV7-9 | NA | TGTGCCAGCAGCTTAGCTGGGGTAGGGGGCCAGCCCCAGCATTTT | CASSLAGVGGQPQHF
TRBJ1-2 | NA | TRBV27 | NA | TGTGCCACCCGGGACCCAGGTCCTAACTATGGCTACACCTTC | CATRDPGPNYGYTF
TRBJ2-2 | NA | TRBV29-1 | NA | TGCAGCGTTGAAGGGACAAGATCAACCGGGGAGCTGTTTTTT | CSVEGTRSTGELFF
TRBJ2-2 | NA | TRBV9 | NA | TGTGCCAGCGGTCCCCGGCGGGTGAGCGGGGAGCTGTTTTTT | CASGPRRVSGELFF
TRBJ2-1 | NA | TRBV5-1 | NA | TGCGCCAGCAGCTTGTCGGGGGCGTCCTCCTACAATGAGCAGTTCTTC | CASSLSGASSYNEQFF
TRBJ2-3 | NA | TRBV3-1 | once | TGTGCCAGCAGCCAAGATCGAAGGCTCCGAGCCCCAGATACGCAGTATTTT | CASSQDRRLRAPDTQYF
TRBJ1-1 | NA | TRBV7-9 | once | TGTGCCAGCACACCCGGTCGGGTGGGCACTGAAGCTTTCTTT | CASTPGRVGTEAFF
TRBJ1-6 | NA | TRBV20-1 | NA | TGCAGTGCTTCGACAGAGATTAGCTCCTATAATTCACCCCTCCACTTT | CSASTEISSYNSPLHF
TRBJ1-2 | NA | TRBV30 | NA | TGTGCCTGGACCCCCCCCACACAAGAGCACTATGGCTACACCTTC | CAWTPPTQEHYGYTF
TRBJ2-3 | TRBD2 | TRBV7-3 | NA | TGTGCCAGCAGCCGAACCGTCAGCGGGACCACAGATACGCAGTATTTT | CASSRTVSGTTDTQYF
TRBJ2-1 | TRBD2 | TRBV3-1 | NA | TGTGCCAGCAGCCAAGCGGGAGGGCCGCGAAATGAGCAGTTCTTC | CASSQAGGPRNEQFF
TRBJ1-6 | NA | TRBV4-3 | few | TGCGCCAGCAGCCAAGATCACGAGGGTCCGAATTCACCCCTCCACTTT | CASSQDHEGPNSPLHF
TRBJ2-1 | NA | TRBV7-2 | NA | TGTGCCAGCAGGGTAGGGCAGGGTCACTCCTACAATGAGCAGTTCTTC | CASRVGQGHSYNEQFF